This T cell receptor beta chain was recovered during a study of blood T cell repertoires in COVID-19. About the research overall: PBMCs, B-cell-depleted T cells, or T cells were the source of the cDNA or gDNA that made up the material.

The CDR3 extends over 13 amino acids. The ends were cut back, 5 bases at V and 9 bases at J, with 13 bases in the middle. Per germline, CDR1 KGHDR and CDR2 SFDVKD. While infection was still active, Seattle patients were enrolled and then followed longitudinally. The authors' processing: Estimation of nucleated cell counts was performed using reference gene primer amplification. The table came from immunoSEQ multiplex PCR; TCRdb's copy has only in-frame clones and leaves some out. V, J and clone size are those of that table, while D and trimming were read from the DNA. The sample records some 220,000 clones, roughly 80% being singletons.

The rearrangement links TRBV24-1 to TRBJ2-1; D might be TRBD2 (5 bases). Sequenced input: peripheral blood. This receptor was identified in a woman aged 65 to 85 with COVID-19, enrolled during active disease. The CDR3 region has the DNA TGTGCCACCAGTGTCGAGCTAGCCAGTGAGCAGTTCTTC. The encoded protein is CATSVELASEQFF.